One sample yielded the 10 T cell receptor beta chains listed below, sequenced in a study of human T cells and chemical hapten exposure. Time point in this sample: patch test 3, about 24 weeks after DPC sensitization. Treatment denoted: therapeutic diphenylcyclopropenone sensitization with weekly scalp DPC. TCRdb itself ran the RACE reads through MiXCR, one entry per CDR3 protein. The sample shows 90,000 to 110,000 distinct CDR3 sequences, 30% to 35% of them seen only once. The sequences come from whole blood, collected in connection with sensitization to the hapten diphenylcyclopropenone (DPC). The receptors originated from a man aged 35-49 years with alopecia areata. Some clones in this sample may be carry-over from other donors' samples.

The chain carries TRBV12-3 or TRBV12-4 and TRBJ2-7, with D possibly matching TRBD2 (5 bases). This CDR3 spans 15 amino acids. The V end was cut by 9 bases, the J end by 0 bases, with 18 bases between. Here the CDR3 DNA reads TGTGCCAGTCGAGGAGGCCTCCGGAGCTCCTACGAGCAGTACTTC. It codes for CASRGGLRSSYEQYF.

This clonotype was detected a few times. CDR3 nucleotide sequence: TGTGCCAGCAGCTTATGGAGGGGTTCGACTGAAGCTTTCTTT. Protein: CASSLWRGSTEAFF. The chain is built from TRBV13 and TRBJ1-1, with D perhaps matching TRBD1 (5 bases). Deletions cut 2 bases from V and 5 bases from J, with 12 bases between. The CDR3 contains 14 residues. CDR1 and CDR2 from the germline V gene are PRHDT and FYEKMQ (reference sequence).

This clonotype was observed a few times. The J gene is TRBJ1-5, the V gene TRBV6-1; maybe TRBD1 (5 bases). CDR1 is MNHNS and CDR2 is SASEGT in the germline V gene. The CDR3 length is 14 residues. V was shortened by 9 bases and J by 0 bases, with 12 bases between the two germline ends. CDR3 protein: CASAGTYSNQPQHF. In nucleotides, the CDR3 is TGTGCCAGTGCTGGGACCTATAGCAATCAGCCCCAGCATTTT.

The V gene is TRBV5-6, the J gene TRBJ2-1; D gene ambiguous. The ends were cut back, 4 bases at V and 0 bases at J, with 14 bases in the middle. This CDR3 contains 16 residues. The germline V gene has CDR1 SGHDT and CDR2 YYEEEE. The CDR3 DNA reads TGTGCCAGCAGCGTTTTTGGGGATAGCTCCTACAATGAGCAGTTCTTC. This encodes CASSVFGDSSYNEQFF.

The V call is TRBV12-3 or TRBV12-4, the J call TRBJ2-1, with 7 bases lining up with TRBD2. The CDR3 loop spans 12 amino acids. V was pared by 6 bases and J by 9 bases, with 5 bases of the junction left unmatched. CDR3 nucleotide sequence: TGTGCCAGCAGAACAAGCGGGATTGAGCAGTTCTTC. This encodes CASRTSGIEQFF.

This clonotype was observed a handful of times. The rearrangement joins TRBV11-2 to TRBJ1-1; D may be TRBD1 (5 bases). Germline CDR1 is SGHAT and CDR2 is FQNNGV. The CDR3 consists of 17 residues. The ends were cut back, 3 bases at V and 3 bases at J, with 20 bases in the middle. This CDR3 is CASSFVGGLVGDTEAFF. The CDR3 coding sequence is TGTGCCAGCAGCTTCGTCGGCGGACTCGTGGGGGACACTGAAGCTTTCTTT.

The V call is TRBV6-2 or TRBV6-3, the J call TRBJ2-5; TRBD2 matches at 9 bases. Germline V gives CDR1 MNHEY, CDR2 SVGEGT. This CDR3 is built from 16 residues. V shed 3 bases and J 5 bases; nucleotides not matched to a gene: 10. CDR3 in DNA: TGTGCCAGCAGTTATCATCCAGCGGGAGGCCCGGAGACCCAGTACTTC. Its protein is CASSYHPAGGPETQYF.

This clonotype was seen more than once but under ten times. The chain couples TRBV20-1 to TRBJ2-3, with 8 bases lining up with TRBD2. The CDR3 consists of 16 residues. V lost 1 base, J lost 5 bases, and 11 bases stayed unmatched. Germline-derived CDR1 and CDR2 are DFQATT and SNEGSKA (reference sequence). The CDR3 DNA reads as TGCAGTGCTAGAGGCGAGCGGGAGTGGCGGGGAGATACGCAGTATTTT. Translation gives CSARGEREWRGDTQYF.

The chain combines TRBV20-1 with TRBJ1-4; weak D call: TRBD1 (5 bases). In germline, CDR1 is DFQATT, CDR2 SNEGSKA (reference sequence). The CDR3 has 15 amino acids. The V end was cut by 0 bases, the J end by 3 bases, with 11 bases between. DNA for the CDR3: TGCAGTGCTAGAGATTTGGGGCTAGCTAATGAAAAACTGTTTTTT. Translated: CSARDLGLANEKLFF.

The chain joins TRBV14 to TRBJ1-1; D possibly corresponds to TRBD1 (6 bases). This CDR3 region has 13 residues. CDR1 and CDR2 (germline): SGHDN, FVKESK. V lost 6 bases and J lost 4, with 12 bases in between. The CDR3 here is CASSPSGATEAFF. The CDR3 bases are TGTGCCAGCAGTCCCTCGGGGGCCACTGAAGCTTTCTTT.